This TCR beta chain stems from a study of T cells in Graves' hyperthyroidism and ophthalmopathy. For the study at large: At the time of initial diagnosis and before any treatment, peripheral blood was collected. Study-wide results and limits: Most expanded thyroid clonotypes above 0.001 recurred in blood.

CDR3 length: 12 amino acids. CDR1 and CDR2 from the germline V gene are SQVTM and ANQGSEA. Each patient was aged 18 to 65 and had newly diagnosed hyperthyroidism of under 2 months' duration. Diagnostic decisions used clinical symptoms, serum thyroxine and TRAb, thyroid ultrasound and orbital computed tomography. What was amplified from RNA transcripts were TCR beta CDR3 regions. When the TCR CDR3 underwent first-round RT-PCR, the HTBI primer set was used. TCRdb analysed the multiplex PCR reads with MiXCR anew, one entry per CDR3 protein. The profile covers 350,000 to 400,000 distinct CDR3 sequences, with approximately 19% appearing a single time and 3% to 4.5% taken by the ten largest. Remarks on this clonotype: The antigen is undetermined. This may come from a read error, since a much larger clone is one base off.

The receptor was isolated from a woman younger than 35 with Graves' hyperthyroidism. Sequenced sample: blood. The J gene is TRBJ1-5, the V gene TRBV29-1, with D maybe TRBD1 (5 bases). This CDR3 reads CSVEDQGQPLHF. The CDR3 coding sequence is TGCAGCGTTGAAGATCAGGGCCAGCCCCTGCATTTT.